These T cell receptor beta chains were read from a single sample in a study of CD8 T cells in Susac syndrome. TCRdb re-called the immunoSEQ multiplex PCR reads with MiXCR, one entry per CDR3 protein. The data show more than 110,000 distinct CDR3 sequences, just under 95% seen once. The sample taken for sequencing was CD4+ T cells from PBMCs. The receptors derive from a human donor with Susac syndrome. CDR3s include the opening cysteine and the closing phenylalanine or tryptophan. The order of the fields is V gene, clone size, D gene, J gene, CDR3 protein, CDR3 DNA. A D gene is named only where the DNA matches it firmly. Size is stated for part of the rows, as once, few or many counts, or as a class when the clone is expanded.

>TRBV29-1|.|.|TRBJ1-3
CSVGGPSGNTIYF
TGCAGCGTTGGGGGGCCATCTGGAAACACCATATATTTT
>TRBV4-3|.|.|TRBJ2-5
CASSRDQETQYF
TGCGCCAGCAGCCGAGACCAAGAGACCCAGTACTTC
>TRBV9|.|.|TRBJ2-1
CASSAQYNEQFF
TGTGCCAGCAGCGCCCAATACAATGAGCAGTTCTTC
>TRBV27|once|.|TRBJ2-2
CASSLSRTILNTGELFF
TGTGCCAGCTCCTTGAGCAGGACTATCCTGAACACCGGGGAGCTGTTTTTT
>TRBV21-1|.|.|TRBJ2-7
CASIGQRCLREQYF
TGTGCCAGCATAGGGCAGAGATGCTTACGCGAGCAGTACTTC
>TRBV4-1|.|.|TRBJ2-5
CASSQGPAETQYF
TGCGCCAGCAGCCAAGGGCCGGCAGAGACCCAGTACTTC
>TRBV3-1|.|.|TRBJ1-2
CASSQGEYYGYTF
TGTGCCAGCAGCCAAGGGGAGTACTATGGCTACACCTTC
>TRBV12-3/TRBV12-4|.|.|TRBJ2-7
CASKEASYEQYF
TGTGCCAGCAAAGAGGCCTCCTACGAGCAGTACTTC
>TRBV20-1|.|.|TRBJ2-4
CSARGTDKNIQYF
TGCAGTGCTAGGGGGACTGACAAAAACATTCAGTACTTC
>TRBV29-1|.|.|TRBJ1-1
CSVSSSFYRDTEAFF
TGCAGCGTCTCCAGCTCCTTCTATAGGGACACTGAAGCTTTCTTT
>TRBV28|.|.|TRBJ2-5
CASRERASAIQETQYF
TGTGCCAGCAGGGAACGGGCTAGCGCAATCCAAGAGACCCAGTACTTC
>TRBV20-1|once|TRBD2|TRBJ2-3
CSARGASGRSFGDTQYF
TGCAGTGCTAGAGGGGCTAGCGGGAGGTCGTTTGGCGATACGCAGTATTTT